This TCR beta chain is drawn from a study of radiotherapy plus CTLA-4 blockade in lung cancer. Study conclusions and caveats: Expansion of tumor-derived TCR clones was observed in blood after radiotherapy plus ipilimumab.

Germline V gene lookup returns CDR1 SGHDN and CDR2 FVKESK. This CDR3 spans 17 amino acids. V lost 0 bases and J 7 bases, leaving 19 bases between the germline ends. On this clone itself: Its matching antigen is unknown.

It was focal radiation plus CTLA-4 blockade with ipilimumab that patients with chemo-refractory metastatic non-small-cell lung cancer received. Profiling relied on immunoSEQ multiplex PCR, and the TCRdb table lists in-frame clones only, not all of them. The table includes 28,000 or so clones, almost 80% detected once. V usage is TRBV14 and J usage is TRBJ2-1; TRBD2 is a possible D gene (5 bases). This clonotype was sampled from a human donor with non-small cell lung cancer who had stable disease on radiotherapy plus ipilimumab. Sequenced here: peripheral blood, sampled from a patient treated with radiotherapy plus ipilimumab. CDR3: CASSQDRGVHGLNEQFF. The CDR3, as DNA: TGTGCCAGCAGCCAAGATCGGGGAGTGCATGGACTTAATGAGCAGTTCTTC.